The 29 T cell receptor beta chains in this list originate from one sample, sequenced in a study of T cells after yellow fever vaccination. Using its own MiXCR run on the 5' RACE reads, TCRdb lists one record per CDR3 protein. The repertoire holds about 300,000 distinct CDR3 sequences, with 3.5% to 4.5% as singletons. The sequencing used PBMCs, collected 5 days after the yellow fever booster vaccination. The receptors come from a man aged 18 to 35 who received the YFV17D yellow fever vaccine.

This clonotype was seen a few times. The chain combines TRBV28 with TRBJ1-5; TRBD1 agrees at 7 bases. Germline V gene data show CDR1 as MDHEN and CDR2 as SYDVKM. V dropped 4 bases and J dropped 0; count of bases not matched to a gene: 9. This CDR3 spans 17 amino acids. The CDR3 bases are TGTGCCAGCAGTTCAACTACAGGGGCTTATAGCAATCAGCCCCAGCATTTT. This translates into CASSSTTGAYSNQPQHF.

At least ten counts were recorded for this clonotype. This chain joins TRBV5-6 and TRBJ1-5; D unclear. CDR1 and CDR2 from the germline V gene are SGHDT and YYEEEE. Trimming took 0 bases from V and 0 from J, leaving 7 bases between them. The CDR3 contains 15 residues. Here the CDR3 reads CASSLVGNSNQPQHF. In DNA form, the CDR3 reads TGTGCCAGCAGCTTGGTTGGAAATAGCAATCAGCCCCAGCATTTT.

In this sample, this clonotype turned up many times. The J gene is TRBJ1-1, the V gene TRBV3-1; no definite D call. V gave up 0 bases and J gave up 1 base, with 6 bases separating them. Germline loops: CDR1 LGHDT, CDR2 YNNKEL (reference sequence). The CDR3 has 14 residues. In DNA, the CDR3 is TGTGCCAGCAGCCAAGATAAGGGGAACACTGAAGCTTTCTTT. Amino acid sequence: CASSQDKGNTEAFF.

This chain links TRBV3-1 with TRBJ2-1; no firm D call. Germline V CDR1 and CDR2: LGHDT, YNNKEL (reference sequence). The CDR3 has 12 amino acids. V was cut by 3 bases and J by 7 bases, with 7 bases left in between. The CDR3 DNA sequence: TGTGCCAGCAGCCACGGGTGGAATGAGCAGTTCTTC. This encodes CASSHGWNEQFF.

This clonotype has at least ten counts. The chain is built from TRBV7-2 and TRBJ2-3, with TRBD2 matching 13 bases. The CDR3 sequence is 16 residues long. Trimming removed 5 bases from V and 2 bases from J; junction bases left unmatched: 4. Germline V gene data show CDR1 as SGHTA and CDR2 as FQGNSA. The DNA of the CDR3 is TGTGCCAGCAGCCAGGGACTAGCGGGGTTCACAGATACGCAGTATTTT. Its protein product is CASSQGLAGFTDTQYF.

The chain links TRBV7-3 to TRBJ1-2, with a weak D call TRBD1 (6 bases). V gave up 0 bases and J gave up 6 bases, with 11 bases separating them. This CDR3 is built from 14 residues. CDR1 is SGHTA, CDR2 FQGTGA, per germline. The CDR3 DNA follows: TGTGCCAGCAGCTTAACGTCGAGGGGGGATGGCTACACCTTC. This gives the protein CASSLTSRGDGYTF.

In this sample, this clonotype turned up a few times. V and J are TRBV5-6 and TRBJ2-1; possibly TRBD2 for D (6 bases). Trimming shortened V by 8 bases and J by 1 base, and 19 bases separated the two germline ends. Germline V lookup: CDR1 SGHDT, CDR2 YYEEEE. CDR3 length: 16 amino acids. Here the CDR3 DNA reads TGTGCCAGTGCATCGGGGGATCGGTGGTCCTACAATGAGCAGTTCTTC. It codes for CASASGDRWSYNEQFF.

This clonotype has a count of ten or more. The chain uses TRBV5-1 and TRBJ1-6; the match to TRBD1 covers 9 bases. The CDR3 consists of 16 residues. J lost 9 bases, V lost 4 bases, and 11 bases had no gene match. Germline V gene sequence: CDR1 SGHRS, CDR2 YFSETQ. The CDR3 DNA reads TGCGCCAGCAGCCAGGGTCAGGTACAGGGGGCTTCACCCCTCCACTTT. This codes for CASSQGQVQGASPLHF.

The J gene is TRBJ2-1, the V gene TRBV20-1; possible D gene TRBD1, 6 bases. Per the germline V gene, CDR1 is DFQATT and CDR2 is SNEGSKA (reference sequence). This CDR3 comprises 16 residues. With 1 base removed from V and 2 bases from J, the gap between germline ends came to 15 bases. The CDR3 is CSARVPIQGTYNEQFF. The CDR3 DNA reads TGCAGTGCTAGAGTTCCTATACAGGGTACCTACAATGAGCAGTTCTTC.

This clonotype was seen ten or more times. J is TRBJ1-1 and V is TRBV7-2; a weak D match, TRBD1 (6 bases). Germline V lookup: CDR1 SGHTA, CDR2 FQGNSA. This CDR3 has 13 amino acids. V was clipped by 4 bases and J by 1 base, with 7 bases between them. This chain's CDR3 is CASSSGANTEAFF. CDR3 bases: TGTGCCAGCAGCTCGGGGGCGAACACTGAAGCTTTCTTT.

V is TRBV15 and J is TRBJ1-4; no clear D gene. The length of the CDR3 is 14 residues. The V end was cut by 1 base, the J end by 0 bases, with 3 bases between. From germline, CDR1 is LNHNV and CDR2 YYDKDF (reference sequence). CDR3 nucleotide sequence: TGTGCCACCAGCAGAGGAGCAACTAATGAAAAACTGTTTTTT. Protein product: CATSRGATNEKLFF.

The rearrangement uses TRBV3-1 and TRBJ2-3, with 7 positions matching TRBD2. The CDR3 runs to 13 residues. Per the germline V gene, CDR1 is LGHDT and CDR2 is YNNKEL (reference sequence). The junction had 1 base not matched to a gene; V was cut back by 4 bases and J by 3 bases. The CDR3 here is CASSRSGTDTQYF. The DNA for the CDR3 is TGTGCCAGCAGCCGTAGCGGGACAGATACGCAGTATTTT.

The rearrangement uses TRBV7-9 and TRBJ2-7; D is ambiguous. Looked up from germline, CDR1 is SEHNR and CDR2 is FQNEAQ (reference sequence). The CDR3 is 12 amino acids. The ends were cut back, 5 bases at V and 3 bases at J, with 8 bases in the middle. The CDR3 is CASSERNYEQYF. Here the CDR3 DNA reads TGTGCCAGCAGCGAGAGGAACTACGAGCAGTACTTC.

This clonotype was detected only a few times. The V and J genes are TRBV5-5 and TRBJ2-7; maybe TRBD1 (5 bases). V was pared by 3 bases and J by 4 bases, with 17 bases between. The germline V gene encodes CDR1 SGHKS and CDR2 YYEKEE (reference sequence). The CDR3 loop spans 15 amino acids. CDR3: CASSSGHQAPYEQYF. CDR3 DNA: TGTGCCAGCAGCTCTGGACACCAGGCCCCATACGAGCAGTACTTC. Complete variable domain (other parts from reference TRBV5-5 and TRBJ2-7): DAGVTQSPTHLIKTRGQQVTLRCSPISGHKSVSWYQQVLGQGPQFIFQYYEKEERGRGNFPDRFSARQFPNYSSELNVNALLLGDSALYLCASSSGHQAPYEQYFGPGTRLTVT.

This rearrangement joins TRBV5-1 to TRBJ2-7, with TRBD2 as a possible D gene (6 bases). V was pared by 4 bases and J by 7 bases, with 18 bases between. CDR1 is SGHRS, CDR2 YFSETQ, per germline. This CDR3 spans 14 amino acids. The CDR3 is CASSPYGTREEQYV. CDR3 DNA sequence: TGCGCCAGCAGCCCCTACGGTACCCGGGAGGAGCAGTACGTC.

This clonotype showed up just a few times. CDR3 sequence reads: CASSYPARLTGVENNEQFF. CDR3 bases: TGTGCCAGCAGTTACCCCGCCCGATTGACAGGGGTCGAGAACAATGAGCAGTTCTTC. This chain uses TRBV6-6 with TRBJ2-1; TRBD1 aligns across 8 bases. The CDR3 consists of 19 residues. J gave up 5 bases and V 2 bases, and 17 bases lay outside the gene matches. CDR1 MNHNY and CDR2 SVGAGI come from the germline V gene (reference sequence).

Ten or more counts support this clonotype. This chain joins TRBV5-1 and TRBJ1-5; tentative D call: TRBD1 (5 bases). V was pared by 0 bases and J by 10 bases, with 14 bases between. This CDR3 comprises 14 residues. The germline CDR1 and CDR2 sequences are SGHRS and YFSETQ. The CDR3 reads CASSLEGPKEPQHF. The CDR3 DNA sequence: TGCGCCAGCAGCTTGGAGGGGCCAAAGGAACCCCAGCATTTT.

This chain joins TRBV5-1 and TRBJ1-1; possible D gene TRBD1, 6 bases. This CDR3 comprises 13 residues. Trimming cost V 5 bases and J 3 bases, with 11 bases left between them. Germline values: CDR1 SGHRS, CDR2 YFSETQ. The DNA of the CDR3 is TGCGCCAGCAGACCGGACAGATACACTGAAGCTTTCTTT. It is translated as CASRPDRYTEAFF.

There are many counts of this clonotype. The CDR3 spells CASSTGTYEQYF. CDR3 nucleotides: TGTGCCAGCAGCACCGGGACCTACGAGCAGTACTTC. The rearrangement joins TRBV13 to TRBJ2-7; D is perhaps TRBD2 (5 bases). The CDR3 length is 12 residues. CDR1 is PRHDT and CDR2 is FYEKMQ in the germline V gene (reference sequence). V lost 5 bases and J 2 bases, leaving 7 bases between the germline ends. Complete variable domain (other parts from reference TRBV13 and TRBJ2-7): AAGVIQSPRHLIKEKRETATLKCYPIPRHDTVYWYQQGPGQDPQFLISFYEKMQSDKGSIPDRFSAQQFSDYHSELNMSSLELGDSALYFCASSTGTYEQYFGPGTRLTVT.

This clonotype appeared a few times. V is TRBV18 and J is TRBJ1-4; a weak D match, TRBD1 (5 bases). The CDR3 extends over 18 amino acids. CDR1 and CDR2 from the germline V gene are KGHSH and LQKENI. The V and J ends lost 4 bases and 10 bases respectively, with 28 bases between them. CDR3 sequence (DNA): TGTGCCAGCTCACTAAGGCCTCTTACTGCGGGGACCTACGTAAAACTGTTTTTT. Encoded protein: CASSLRPLTAGTYVKLFF.

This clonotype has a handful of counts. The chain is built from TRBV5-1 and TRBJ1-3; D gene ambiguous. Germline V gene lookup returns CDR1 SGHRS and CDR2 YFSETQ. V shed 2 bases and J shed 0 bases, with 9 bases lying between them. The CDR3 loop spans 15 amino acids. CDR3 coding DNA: TGCGCCAGCAGCTTTGGAGGATACTCTGGAAACACCATATATTTT. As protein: CASSFGGYSGNTIYF.

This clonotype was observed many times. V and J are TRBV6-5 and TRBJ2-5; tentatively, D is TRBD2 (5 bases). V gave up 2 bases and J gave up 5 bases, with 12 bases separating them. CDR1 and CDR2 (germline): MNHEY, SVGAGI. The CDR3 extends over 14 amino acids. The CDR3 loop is CASSYSGAGETQYF. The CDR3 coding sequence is TGTGCCAGCAGTTACAGCGGTGCGGGTGAGACCCAGTACTTC.

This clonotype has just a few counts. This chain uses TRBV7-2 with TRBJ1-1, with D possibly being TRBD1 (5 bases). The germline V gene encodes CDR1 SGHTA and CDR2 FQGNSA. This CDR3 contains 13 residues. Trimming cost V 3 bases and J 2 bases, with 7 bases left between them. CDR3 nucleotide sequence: TGTGCCAGCAGCTTCGGGGCAAACACTGAAGCTTTCTTT. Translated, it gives CASSFGANTEAFF.

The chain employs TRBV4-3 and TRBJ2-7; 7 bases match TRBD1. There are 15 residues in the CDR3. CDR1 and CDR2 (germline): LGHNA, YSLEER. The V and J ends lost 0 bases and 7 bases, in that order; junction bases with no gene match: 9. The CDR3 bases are TGCGCCAGCAGCCAAGAAGACAGGGTGACGGAGGAGCAGTACTTC. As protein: CASSQEDRVTEEQYF.

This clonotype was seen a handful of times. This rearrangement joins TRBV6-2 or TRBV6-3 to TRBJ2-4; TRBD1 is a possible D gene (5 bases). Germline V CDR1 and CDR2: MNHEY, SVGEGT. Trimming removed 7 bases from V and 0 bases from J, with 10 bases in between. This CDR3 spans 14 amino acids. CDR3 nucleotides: TGTGCCAGCAAGGGGCGCCTAGCCAAAAACATTCAGTACTTC. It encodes CASKGRLAKNIQYF.

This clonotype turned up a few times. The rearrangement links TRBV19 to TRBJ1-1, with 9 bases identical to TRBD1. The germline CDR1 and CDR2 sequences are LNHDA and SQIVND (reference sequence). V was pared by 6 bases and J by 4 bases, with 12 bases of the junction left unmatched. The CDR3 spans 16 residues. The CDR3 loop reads CASSKIGAGQGTEAFF. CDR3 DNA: TGTGCCAGTAGCAAGATAGGTGCGGGACAGGGCACTGAAGCTTTCTTT.

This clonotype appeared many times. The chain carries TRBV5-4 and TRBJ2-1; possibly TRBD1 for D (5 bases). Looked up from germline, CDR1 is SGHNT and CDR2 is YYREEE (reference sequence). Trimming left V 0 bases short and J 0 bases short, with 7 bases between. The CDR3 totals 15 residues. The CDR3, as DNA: TGTGCCAGCAGCTTGGAAGGGGTCTCCTACAATGAGCAGTTCTTC. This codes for CASSLEGVSYNEQFF.

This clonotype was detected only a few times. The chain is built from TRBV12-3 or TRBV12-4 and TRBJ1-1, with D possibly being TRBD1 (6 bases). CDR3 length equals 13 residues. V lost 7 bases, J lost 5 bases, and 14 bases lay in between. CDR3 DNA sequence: TGTGCCAGCAACTTTAGGGGGGGGACTGAAGCTTTCTTT. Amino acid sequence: CASNFRGGTEAFF.

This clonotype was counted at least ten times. Here the CDR3 DNA reads TGTGCCAGCAGTTCGAACCCGGGACCCTCTTATTCTGAGCAGTTCTTC. Protein: CASSSNPGPSYSEQFF. This chain joins TRBV27 and TRBJ2-1, with D perhaps matching TRBD1 or TRBD2 (5 bases each). Trimming cost V 4 bases and J 9 bases, with 22 bases left between them. CDR1 MNHEY and CDR2 SMNVEV come from the germline V gene (reference sequence). The CDR3 spans 16 residues.